One sample yielded the 7 T cell receptor beta chains listed below, sequenced in a study of T-cell reconstitution after alpha-beta-depleted transplantation in children. Library preparation (for TCRbeta) was performed with unique molecular identifiers. TCRdb re-called the PCR reads with MiXCR, one entry per CDR3 protein. The profile shows a few hundred thousand distinct CDR3 sequences, 10% of them singletons. The material sequenced was PBMCs, taken before TCRalphabeta/CD19-depleted stem cell transplant. The source is a boy under three years old with acute myeloid leukemia, due to receive a stem cell transplant.

This clonotype was seen a few times. V is TRBV3-1 and J is TRBJ2-1; 8 nucleotides line up with TRBD2. The germline CDR1 and CDR2 sequences are LGHDT and YNNKEL (reference sequence). Trimming took 4 bases from V and 4 from J; bases not matched to a gene: 6. The CDR3 extends over 15 amino acids. The CDR3 sequence is CASSPGGGPYNEQFF. The CDR3 coding sequence is TGTGCCAGCAGCCCCGGGGGGGGCCCGTACAATGAGCAGTTCTTC.

This clonotype was detected many times. The V and J genes are TRBV28 and TRBJ1-2, with 7 bases that match TRBD1. Germline CDR1 MDHEN, CDR2 SYDVKM. V was pared by 4 bases and J by 5 bases, with 13 bases of the junction left unmatched. The CDR3 is made up of 16 amino acids. CDR3 DNA sequence: TGTGCCAGCAGTTCTAGTAAGCAGGGGGAGTGGTATGGCTACACCTTC. Protein product: CASSSSKQGEWYGYTF.

The chain couples TRBV7-9 to TRBJ2-7; the match to TRBD1 covers 9 bases. Germline-derived CDR1 and CDR2 are SEHNR and FQNEAQ (reference sequence). The CDR3 loop spans 17 amino acids. Germline trimming cut 0 bases from V and 4 bases from J; bases unmatched to any gene: 10. This CDR3 is CASSLAPHRGPSYEQYF. The CDR3 nucleotides are TGTGCCAGCAGCTTAGCGCCCCACAGGGGGCCTTCTTACGAGCAGTACTTC.

This clonotype was observed a few times. The J gene is TRBJ2-5, the V gene TRBV5-4; a weak D match, TRBD2 (6 bases). The CDR3 loop spans 12 amino acids. V lost 4 bases and J 5 bases, leaving 9 bases between the germline ends. Germline-derived CDR1 and CDR2 are SGHNT and YYREEE (reference sequence). This CDR3 is CASSGGLETQYF. The DNA for the CDR3 is TGTGCCAGCAGCGGAGGGCTGGAGACCCAGTACTTC. The full variable domain, with the rest looked up from reference TRBV5-4 and TRBJ2-5, is ETGVTQSPTHLIKTRGQQVTLRCSSQSGHNTVSWYQQALGQGPQFIFQYYREEENGRGNFPPRFSGLQFPNYSSELNVNALELDDSALYLCASSGGLETQYFGPGTRLLVL.

This clonotype was seen more than once but under ten times. V gene TRBV20-1 combines with J gene TRBJ1-5; TRBD1 matches at 9 bases. Germline CDR1 and CDR2: DFQATT and SNEGSKA (reference sequence). J lost 7 bases, V lost 1 base, and 11 bases had no gene match. This CDR3 has 16 amino acids. This CDR3 reads CSARGYRDRAHQPQHF. The CDR3 DNA follows: TGCAGTGCTAGAGGGTACCGGGACAGGGCTCACCAGCCCCAGCATTTT.

At least ten counts were recorded for this clonotype. The J gene is TRBJ2-5, the V gene TRBV12-3 or TRBV12-4; a possible D gene is TRBD2 (7 bases). CDR3 length: 14 amino acids. V dropped 3 bases and J dropped 1 base, with 9 bases sitting between them. The CDR3 protein is CASSLGGAQETQYF. CDR3 nucleotides: TGTGCCAGCAGTTTGGGGGGGGCCCAAGAGACCCAGTACTTC.

This clonotype occurred many times. The genes are TRBV15 and TRBJ2-7; 11 positions agree with TRBD2. After removal of 0 bases from V and 4 bases from J, the junction contained 11 bases not matched to a gene. The CDR3 runs to 18 residues. Looked up from germline, CDR1 is LNHNV and CDR2 is YYDKDF (reference sequence). CDR3 sequence: CATSRDLGHSGRAYEQYF. The CDR3 nucleotides read TGTGCCACCAGCAGAGATCTGGGGCATAGCGGGAGGGCGTACGAGCAGTACTTC.